This record looks at one T cell receptor beta chain sequence and its context. Its antigen is unknown. Per-base quality was not reported, and no clone a single base away is much larger than it. The cohort comprised fewer than 700 healthy bone marrow donors. All cohort members were sampled while nominally healthy, although unrecorded immune exposures were likely present. The donor tested CMV seropositive, placing the donor among the 250 to 350 seropositive members of the cohort. Every donor gave a peripheral blood sample, and the peripheral blood mononuclear cells from that sample were used for TCR beta sequencing. Genomic DNA was extracted from the blood cell samples with the Qiagen DNeasy Blood Extraction Kit. This sample was taken from a study of cytomegalovirus exposure and HLA in healthy donors (TCRdb year 2017). Concerning the study at large: According to an earlier analysis of several hundred of the donors, roughly 180 million T cells yielded some 110 million unique TCR beta sequences and 276 Gb of sequence data. An early release that covered more than 550 HLA-typed donors contained around 330 gigabases of sequencing data and tens of millions of unique TCR sequences. Of the roughly 400 genotyped donors, 65% to 90% were placed in the genetic ancestry cluster associated with self-reported Caucasian donors. The study aimed to test whether cataloging public T cell receptors could reveal signatures of past pathogen exposure. The T cell repertoires of 666 subjects were profiled by immunosequencing and related to cytomegalovirus serostatus. In addition to the first cohort of 650 to 800 subjects, a separate validation cohort of 120 different subjects was used. To predict cytomegalovirus infection status, the study combined high-throughput TCR immunosequencing, statistical association of individual TCRs with disease status, and machine learning. A later analysis re-analyzed previously published TCR beta repertoires from about 600 donors and added high-resolution HLA genotyping to study TCR occurrence patterns. Rather than drawing on any new phenotypic data, the later analysis identified candidate immune exposures from TCR beta sequences and the way those sequences occurred across donors. In an earlier analysis of a few hundred of the donors, high-throughput TCR beta sequencing was used to judge whether each TCR beta V gene segment behaved as functional or pseudogenic. Donor age, sex, ethnicity and CMV serostatus were collected together with the repertoire data. Genome-wide SNP genotypes for about 55% of the 666 donors were used in a later genetic analysis, which treated that subset as a discovery cohort. All discovery cohort repertoires had been generated using a single sequencing platform. HLA typing included class I and class II loci at four-digit resolution. Typing coverage differed by locus: A, B, C, DRB1 and DQB1 were typed in about 629-640 donors, DQA1 in about 500, DPA1 in around 610, and DPB1 in about 450. Roughly five DR-DQ haplotypes were treated as single units for association and clustering because of strong linkage in the cohort. Among 398 genotyped donors of the cohort, an average of approximately 240,000 unique TCR beta nucleotide sequences were sequenced per donor, 15% to 20% of them non-productive.

What the work shows at the level of the full study, not this receptor alone: Because the 87-base-pair reads could not distinguish some IMGT-functional V segments, including TRBV6-2 and TRBV6-3, those segments were excluded. According to a later genetic analysis, donors in an Asian-associated ancestry cluster had fewer N-insertions in productive TCRs than the roughly 700-donor mean. Sequencing depth was assumed to be roughly uniform across donors in the presence/absence analyses, though that assumption may not hold. A later genetic analysis associated a missense DCLRE1C variant with V-gene and J-gene trimming of TCR beta chains, and an independent cohort replicated the association. The classifier was reported to diagnose cytomegalovirus status with high specificity and sensitivity in both the original and validation cohorts. Because HLA typing was missing for some donors at each locus, association tests included only the typed subset. A further reported finding was that TCR beta sequences accurately predicted the HLA-A and HLA-B alleles for most subjects in the first cohort. In a later analysis, more than 15,000 TCR beta sequences were associated with specific HLA alleles at a false discovery rate of 0.05. The authors suggested that the approach could potentially be generalized to other disease states and immunological phenotypes. An earlier analysis of approximately 530 of the donors showed that most TCR beta V segments appeared in productive rearrangements either about 87% or about 30% of the time, which broadly matched IMGT annotations. A later analysis found that TCR association rates varied across HLA loci, with DRB1 alleles showing the most associated TCRs and HLA-C alleles the fewest. Correlated functional status among segregating V segments might reflect linkage disequilibrium, but an unknown experimental factor could not be ruled out. The study gave a list of 150 to 200 TCR beta chains associated with cytomegalovirus. Because counts were too low, around 17 rarely observed V segments, including chromosome 9 orphons, were left out of the earlier analysis of 587 of the donors. In vitro tests confirmed that a few of the cytomegalovirus-associated TCR beta chains recognize cytomegalovirus antigens. In this cohort, only TCR beta chains were sequenced, and detectable features were limited by the absence of alpha or paired-chain data. Several of the top co-occurrence clusters appeared to be linked to parvovirus B19, influenza, CMV and Epstein-Barr virus, according to a later analysis. CMV serostatus was the only immune exposure information available for the cohort. A later analysis found that HLA-associated TCR beta chains were more clonally expanded and had lower generation probabilities than equally common non-associated chains. Most TCR sequences were observed very rarely across donors, whereas some public TCRs were present in many individuals. A later analysis found that most CMV-associated TCR beta chains appeared HLA-restricted, with HLA associations seemingly driven largely by CMV exposure. Strong co-occurrence of HLA alleles, especially DR and DQ, made assigning TCR associations to individual alleles difficult. A cluster of highly shared sequence variants was judged likely to be a technical artifact of the sequencing pipeline.

Library creation used the immunoSEQ multiplex PCR assay. For the multiplex PCR, a mixture combining 60 forward primers for TCR Vbeta segments and 13 reverse primers for TCR Jbeta segments was used. A multiplex PCR assay on genomic DNA amplified the CDR3 region of rearranged TCR beta genes. The Illumina HiSeq System was used to sequence the amplified TCR beta libraries as 87-base-pair reads. On the authors' methods: A later analysis counted about 76 million unique TCR beta chains across the 690 or so repertoires, and about 10 million of these chains were shared by at least two donors. A nearest-neighbor algorithm error-corrected the raw reads and collapsed the reads into unique sequences, merging closely related sequences to remove PCR and sequencing errors. V, D and J gene segments were assigned by aligning CDR3 sequences to IMGT reference sequences. For a sequence to be retained, a match of at least six nucleotides to both a V gene segment and a J gene segment was required. Rearrangements were called productive when the CDR3 lacked stop codons and stayed in frame with V and J; all others were non-productive. Following IMGT convention, CDR3 was defined as the stretch from the second conserved V-encoded cysteine up to the conserved J-encoded phenylalanine. In an earlier analysis of 500 to 650 of the donors, sequences lacking an unambiguous match to a single V gene segment were excluded. An earlier analysis of 587 of the donors classified V segments as functional when productive rearrangements were above 56.7% and as segregating when the standard deviation between donors was above 5%. A statistical classification framework was built for diagnosing cytomegalovirus status from the catalog of TCR beta chain sequences. In a later analysis, TCR nucleotide sequences were compared against IMGT/GENE-DB human TR gene sequences so that V and J genes could be assigned. The TCRdist pipeline was used in a later analysis to assign CDR3 sequences and most-parsimonious VDJ recombination scenarios. In a later analysis, each TCR beta chain was defined by its CDR3 amino acid sequence together with its V-gene family, and reads lacking a unique V-gene family were excluded. A later analysis removed 450 to 600 highly shared, low-generation-probability nucleotide sequences to deal with suspected cross-contamination and a sequencing artifact. In a later analysis, a clonal expansion index was calculated for each public chain from normalized within-repertoire ranks of inferred template counts. Generation probabilities in a later analysis came from a VDJ recombination model fitted to out-of-frame rearrangements, and those results were checked against IGoR. Hypergeometric tests were used in a later analysis to score TCR-TCR, TCR-HLA and TCR-CMV co-occurrence, with a repertoire-size bias correction applied to the TCR pairs. In a later analysis, false discovery rates were estimated by permuting HLA or CMV assignments 20 times. In a later analysis, co-occurring TCRs were grouped using DBSCAN, with TCRdist sequence similarity added in when clustering inside HLA-allele-positive subsets. For co-occurrence clustering, repertoires with fewer than 30,000 or more than 120,000 public chains were excluded, along with roughly 5 repertoires with anomalous nucleotide sharing. Sourced from immuneACCESS, this table was stored by TCRdb with only in-frame sequences that have V and J called. A share of the clones is absent; for the studies checked, an unresolved V gene accounts for under half, and the remainder has no known explanation. The V and J calls and the clone size are those of that table, but D and trimming were determined from the DNA. Across this sample there are about 100,000 clones, with under 80% seen only once. The ten largest clones capture 3% to 4.5% of the sample.

The CDR3 runs 15 residues from the cysteine to the phenylalanine. The DNA shown is the 45-base CDR3, in frame from base 1. Via the germline V gene, CDR1 is ENHRY and CDR2 SYGVKD. V is pared back by 3 bases and J by 5 bases, with 16 bases lying between the germline termini. The TCR comes from a woman aged 45-59 years in good health and CMV-seropositive. The sample was PBMCs. The receptor chain draws on TRBV10-3 and TRBJ1-1, with a tentative D gene TRBD1 over 6 matching bases. The nucleotide sequence reads TGTGCCATCAGTGAAACGGAACAGGGAGAGACTGAAGCTTTCTTT. It is translated as CAISETEQGETEAFF.